This T cell receptor beta chain was sequenced for a study of monozygotic twins with cystic fibrosis. Some clones are missing from TCRdb's copy, which holds only in-frame ones; the method was immunoSEQ multiplex PCR. The repertoire includes approximately 25,000 clones, 75% to 95% of them detected once, and 0.25% to 0.35% sits in the top ten. Worth noting for this clone: Its target is unknown.

Germline CDR1 GTSNPN, CDR2 SVGIG (reference sequence). The CDR3 consists of 13 residues. The V segment lost 0 bases and the J segment 11 bases; nucleotides outside the gene matches: 1. Findings and limits, study-wide: Clonality was generally low (median roughly 0.01), higher in the most severe patients.

The sequenced material came from blood. The clonotype was recovered from a girl aged 2-15 years with cystic fibrosis. This chain uses TRBV30 with TRBJ2-3; 14 nucleotides align to TRBD2. CDR3 amino acids: CAWSVGLAGEQYF. In DNA, the CDR3 is TGTGCCTGGAGTGTGGGACTAGCGGGGGAGCAGTATTTT. Full variable domain (missing parts from reference TRBV30 and TRBJ2-3): SQTIHQWPATLVQPVGSPLSLECTVEGTSNPNLYWYRQAAGRGLQLLFYSVGIGQISSEVPQNLSASRPQDRQFILSSKKLLLSDSGFYLCAWSVGLAGEQYFGPGTRLTVL.